Described below is a single T cell receptor beta chain sequence and its context. Its antigen is not known. This sample is drawn from a study of cytomegalovirus exposure and HLA in healthy donors. Overall study context: Clustering assigned approximately 78% of the approximately 400 genotyped donors to the Caucasian-associated ancestry cluster. Study results and caveats: The HLA-A and HLA-B alleles of most subjects were reportedly predicted accurately from TCR beta sequences.

The PCR made use of 60 Vbeta and 13 Jbeta primers. Sequencing was performed with immunoSEQ multiplex PCR; in TCRdb, only in-frame clones are kept and a portion is missing. The sample lists more than 130,000 clones; roughly four fifths were seen once. The sequencing sample was made of PBMCs. The TCR originated in a woman aged 45-65 years in good health and CMV-seronegative.

The CDR3 nucleotides read TGTGCCAGCAGCGTAGCGGGGGGGCCGGTTAGCACAGATACGCAGTATTTT. Residues: CASSVAGGPVSTDTQYF. This chain links TRBV9 with TRBJ2-3, with 8 nucleotides matching TRBD2. V shed 0 bases and J 0 bases; nucleotides not matched to a gene: 6. The CDR3 has 17 residues. Germline V CDR1 and CDR2: SGDLS, YYNGEE.